The 18 T cell receptor beta chains below come from one sample, sequenced in a study of spatial heterogeneity in lung cancer. TCRdb re-called the 5' RACE reads with MiXCR, one entry per CDR3 protein. Here the sample spans 9,500 to 12,000 distinct CDR3 sequences, roughly 20% being singletons. The time point: blood at routine non-recurrence follow-up after resection. Source: PBMCs, taken at follow-up. Receptors were obtained from a male donor with early-stage non-small cell lung cancer.

By share of the sample, this clonotype is medium-sized. The chain is built from TRBV10-1 and TRBJ1-2, with D uncertain. Germline V lookup: CDR1 WNHNN, CDR2 SYGVQD (reference sequence). With 5 bases removed from V and 4 bases from J, the gap between germline ends came to 8 bases. The CDR3 has 12 residues. CDR3 DNA sequence: TGCGCCAGCAGTTCATCGTCCTATGGCTACACCTTC. Its translation is CASSSSSYGYTF.

The rearrangement uses TRBV5-4 and TRBJ1-5; D is undetermined. Germline-derived CDR1 and CDR2 are SGHNT and YYREEE (reference sequence). This CDR3 has 15 residues. The V gene lost 2 bases and the J gene lost 1 base, with 10 bases spanning the gap. Written as DNA, the CDR3 is TGTGCCAGCAGCTTACTGGATTCAAGCAATCAGCCCCAGCATTTT. Its protein product is CASSLLDSSNQPQHF.

On this clonotype itself: This may be a read error, as it is one base from a much larger clone. The chain uses TRBV19 and TRBJ1-5; D unresolved. The germline V and J ends were trimmed by 7 bases and 6 bases, with 16 bases remaining between them. The CDR3 is 14 amino acids. Germline V gene data show CDR1 as LNHDA and CDR2 as SQIVND (reference sequence). The CDR3 DNA sequence: TGTGCCAGTAATCCCCAACTGGGGAGTCAGCCCCAGCATTTT. Protein sequence: CASNPQLGSQPQHF.

Sample share makes this clonotype medium-sized. The rearrangement joins TRBV19 to TRBJ2-1, with D maybe TRBD2 (6 bases). Germline values: CDR1 LNHDA, CDR2 SQIVND (reference sequence). V was trimmed by 6 bases and J by 9 bases, leaving 15 bases between them. The CDR3 has 13 amino acids. CDR3 sequence (DNA): TGTGCCAGTAGGGCGGTAGCGGTCTCTGAGCAGTTCTTC. It specifies CASRAVAVSEQFF.

This clonotype has only a few counts. The CDR3 loop reads CASSQSPLAGGHSNQPQHF. The CDR3 nucleotides read TGCGCCAGCAGCCAATCGCCGTTGGCAGGGGGCCATAGCAATCAGCCCCAGCATTTT. The chain links TRBV4-1 to TRBJ1-5, with 8 positions matching TRBD1. In germline, CDR1 is MGHRA, CDR2 YSYEKL. The CDR3 totals 19 residues. V dropped 2 bases and J dropped 0; count of bases not matched to a gene: 12.

This chain's CDR3 is CASSLPGLAGGHSTDTQYF. Here the CDR3 DNA reads TGTGCCAGCAGCCTTCCTGGACTAGCGGGGGGACACAGCACAGATACGCAGTATTTT. The chain recombines TRBV7-3 with TRBJ2-3; 14 bases map to TRBD2. The V segment lost 5 bases and the J segment 0 bases; nucleotides outside the gene matches: 10. Germline V gene data show CDR1 as SGHTA and CDR2 as FQGTGA. The CDR3 sequence is 19 residues long.

This clonotype was counted many times. The chain uses TRBV14 and TRBJ2-7; the D gene is possibly TRBD2 (5 bases). The CDR3 has 14 residues. The germline CDR1 and CDR2 sequences are SGHDN and FVKESK. V was trimmed by 5 bases and J by 2 bases, leaving 13 bases between them. CDR3 loop: CASSWASGAYEQYF. In DNA, the CDR3 is TGTGCCAGCAGCTGGGCCTCCGGGGCCTACGAGCAGTACTTC.

Many counts were recorded for this clonotype. The chain joins TRBV6-1 to TRBJ2-7; tentative D call: TRBD1 (6 bases). V lost 2 bases, J lost 6 bases, and 14 bases lay in between. Germline-derived CDR1 and CDR2 are MNHNS and SASEGT. The CDR3 is 14 residues long. The CDR3 coding sequence is TGTGCCAGCAGTGAAACCTTGGGGGCAAGCGAGCAGTACTTC. Protein product: CASSETLGASEQYF.

This clonotype appeared many times. The chain employs TRBV11-1 and TRBJ2-4; TRBD2 aligns across 7 bases. V lost 4 bases to trimming and J lost 7 bases; unmatched junction nucleotides: 10. CDR1 SGHAT and CDR2 FQDESV come from the germline V gene (reference sequence). This CDR3 is built from 15 residues. CDR3 nucleotides: TGTGCCAGCAGCTCCGATGGGAGGGAACGGAACATTCAGTACTTC. Translating gives CASSSDGRERNIQYF.

This clonotype occurred many times. This chain uses TRBV7-2 with TRBJ2-7; perhaps TRBD1 as D (6 bases). V lost 5 bases and J lost 6, with 14 bases in between. Germline V gene sequence: CDR1 SGHTA, CDR2 FQGNSA. This CDR3 region has 13 residues. CDR3 nucleotides: TGTGCCAGCAGCGTCCGGGACACCGCCGAGCAGTACTTC. It codes for CASSVRDTAEQYF.

This clonotype is medium-sized. This rearrangement joins TRBV19 to TRBJ1-1; no reliable D call. This CDR3 comprises 14 residues. Trimming took 6 bases from V and 4 from J, leaving 15 bases between them. The V gene's germline CDR1 is LNHDA and CDR2 SQIVND (reference sequence). The CDR3 sequence: CASSFPGVATEAFF. CDR3 DNA sequence: TGTGCCAGTAGCTTCCCGGGAGTCGCCACTGAAGCTTTCTTT.

This clonotype appeared many times. This rearrangement joins TRBV20-1 to TRBJ2-3; TRBD2 aligns across 11 bases. CDR3 size: 15 residues. V lost 6 bases to trimming and J lost 2 bases; unmatched junction nucleotides: 7. Germline V gene data show CDR1 as DFQATT and CDR2 as SNEGSKA (reference sequence). The CDR3 here is CSARGTSGLTDTQYF. The DNA of the CDR3 is TGCAGTGCAAGGGGGACTAGCGGCCTCACAGATACGCAGTATTTT.

This clonotype was counted only a few times. The gene calls are TRBV30 and TRBJ2-4, with a possible D match to TRBD1 (6 bases). CDR3 length: 17 residues. Germline CDR1 GTSNPN, CDR2 SVGIG (reference sequence). V was pared by 3 bases and J by 1 base, with 19 bases between. Here the CDR3 reads CAWSAGGTGKAKNIQYF. The CDR3 nucleotides read TGTGCCTGGAGCGCTGGGGGCACGGGAAAGGCCAAAAACATTCAGTACTTC.

This clonotype was counted between two and nine times. V is TRBV27 and J is TRBJ2-5; D remains unclear. The germline V gene encodes CDR1 MNHEY and CDR2 SMNVEV (reference sequence). This CDR3 is built from 13 residues. Deletions cut 7 bases from V and 7 bases from J, with 16 bases between. The CDR3 DNA reads TGTGCCAGCACCACGGGCGGCGTTGGGACCCAGTACTTC. Its translation is CASTTGGVGTQYF.

This rearrangement joins TRBV5-6 to TRBJ1-6; a weak D match, TRBD1 (6 bases). The germline gives CDR1 SGHDT, CDR2 YYEEEE. CDR3 length: 17 amino acids. Trimming left V 6 bases short and J 10 bases short, with 26 bases between. The CDR3 loop reads CASNSPGDKAPGSPLHF. In nucleotides, the CDR3 is TGTGCCAGCAACTCACCGGGGGACAAGGCCCCAGGCTCACCCCTCCACTTT. Full variable domain (remainder filled in from reference TRBV5-6 and TRBJ1-6): DAGVTQSPTHLIKTRGQQVTLRCSPKSGHDTVSWYQQALGQGPQFIFQYYEEEERQRGNFPDRFSGHQFPNYSSELNVNALLLGDSALYLCASNSPGDKAPGSPLHFGNGTRLTVT.

Note on this clonotype: Because it lacks the conserved phenylalanine or tryptophan at the end, this CDR3 is likely a read error. The DNA is omitted, as the CDR3 cannot be located on it reliably, and the CDR3 follows TCRdb's listing. This chain uses TRBV6-4 with TRBJ2-1. Per germline, CDR1 MRHNA and CDR2 SNTAGT. The CDR3 length equals 12 residues, ends included. The CDR3 spells CASSDSSLKRQV.

This clonotype occurred many times. V and J are TRBV28 and TRBJ2-2; D uncertain. The length of the CDR3 is 12 residues. Per germline, CDR1 MDHEN and CDR2 SYDVKM. Trimming took off 5 bases at V and 3 bases at J, with 4 bases between the two ends. CDR3 in DNA: TGTGCCAGCAGTGAGGACACCGGGGAGCTGTTTTTT. It yields the protein CASSEDTGELFF.

This clonotype was observed at least ten times. The chain links TRBV28 to TRBJ2-1, with a possible D match to TRBD2 (6 bases). The CDR3 has 16 residues. Germline assignment: CDR1 MDHEN and CDR2 SYDVKM. Trimming took off 4 bases at V and 0 bases at J, with 13 bases between the two ends. The CDR3 coding sequence is TGTGCCAGCAGTTCGGGACTTATGAGCTCCTACAATGAGCAGTTCTTC. It is translated as CASSSGLMSSYNEQFF.